The 2 T cell receptor beta chains given below trace back to one sample, sequenced in a study of monozygotic twins with inflammatory bowel disease. From the 5' RACE reads, TCRdb lists one entry per CDR3 protein and no DNA. Reported are fewer than 110,000 distinct CDR3 sequences; the ten largest clones contain 1.5% to 2%. The sample taken for sequencing was blood. All receptors derive from a human donor with ulcerative colitis or Crohn's disease, or a healthy co-twin of an affected twin (not recorded which).

This chain uses TRBV12-3 or TRBV12-4 with TRBJ2-5; the TCRdb D gene call, TRBD1, has no DNA to confirm it. The CDR3 is 14 amino acids. CDR3 protein: CASSLGHGQETQYF.

The genes are TRBV5-1 and TRBJ2-7; TCRdb indicates TRBD2, and absent DNA this call remains unverified. Germline CDR1 and CDR2: SGHRS and YFSETQ. This CDR3 is built from 15 residues. The CDR3 is CASSSELAGVLEQYF.